The 19 T cell receptor beta chains in this list originate from one sample, sequenced in a study of blood T cell repertoires in COVID-19 (dated by TCRdb to about 2020). Library method: the immunoSEQ multiplex PCR assay. TCRdb obtained this table from immuneACCESS and retained in-frame rearrangements with V and J assigned. These tables miss some clones; where compared with another copy, unresolved V genes account for less than half of the shortfall, and the remainder is unexplained. Present in this sample are about 180,000 clones, approximately 83% of which were seen just once. The ten largest clonotypes hold 8% to 10% of the sample. The sample was peripheral blood. These TCRs come from a man in his fifties with active or convalescent COVID-19.

V usage is TRBV29-1 and J usage is TRBJ1-5, with 9 bases aligning to TRBD1. Trimming took 7 bases from V and 6 from J; bases not matched to a gene: 4. The CDR3 extends over 12 amino acids. The germline CDR1 and CDR2 sequences are SQVTM and ANQGSEA. CDR3 amino acids: CSAGTGTQPQHF. The CDR3 nucleotides read TGCAGCGCCGGGACAGGGACTCAGCCCCAGCATTTT.

This chain joins TRBV12-3 or TRBV12-4 and TRBJ2-7; TRBD1 is a possible D gene (6 bases). V lost 1 base to trimming and J lost 7 bases, with 8 bases between them. There are 12 residues in the CDR3. CDR3 region: CASSLVQGEQYF. The CDR3 nucleotides read TGTGCCAGCAGTTTAGTACAGGGAGAGCAGTACTTC.

The rearrangement joins TRBV28 to TRBJ1-1, with D possibly being TRBD1 (5 bases). The CDR3 has 15 residues. V was pared by 3 bases and J by 0 bases, with 11 bases between. Germline V gene data show CDR1 as MDHEN and CDR2 as SYDVKM. The CDR3 loop reads CASSFGGIMNTEAFF. CDR3 in DNA: TGTGCCAGCAGTTTTGGGGGGATCATGAACACTGAAGCTTTCTTT.

The rearrangement uses TRBV29-1 and TRBJ2-1; maybe TRBD2 (6 bases). Trimming took off 1 base at V and 4 bases at J, with 8 bases between the two ends. Germline V lookup: CDR1 SQVTM, CDR2 ANQGSEA. The CDR3 sequence is 13 residues long. The CDR3 DNA reads as TGCAGCGTTGAAGGGACTATATACAATGAGCAGTTCTTC. It yields the protein CSVEGTIYNEQFF.

Only one count was recorded for this clone. V and J are TRBV6-5 and TRBJ2-7, with D possibly TRBD1 on 6 matching bases. Trimming shortened V by 7 bases and J by 0 bases, and 16 bases separated the two germline ends. CDR1 MNHEY and CDR2 SVGAGI come from the germline V gene. The CDR3 is 15 amino acids. DNA of the CDR3: TGTGCCAGCAAATCTCAGGGGCAAAGCTCCTACGAGCAGTACTTC. This codes for CASKSQGQSSYEQYF.

V usage is TRBV5-6 and J usage is TRBJ1-3, with 12 bases matching TRBD1. Germline lookup yields CDR1 SGHDT and CDR2 YYEEEE. V dropped 4 bases and J dropped 2; count of bases not matched to a gene: 4. CDR3 length: 16 amino acids. This CDR3 is CASSKGQGAPGNTIYF. CDR3 DNA sequence: TGTGCCAGCAGCAAGGGACAGGGGGCGCCTGGAAACACCATATATTTT.

This chain connects TRBV19 to TRBJ1-4, with D tentatively TRBD1 (6 bases). This CDR3 is 14 amino acids long. The V gene's germline CDR1 is LNHDA and CDR2 SQIVND (reference sequence). The V and J ends lost 6 bases and 4 bases respectively, with 12 bases between them. The CDR3 DNA reads TGTGCCAGTAGGAAGGGGGAGCGTAATGAAAAACTGTTTTTT. Translating gives CASRKGERNEKLFF.

V and J are TRBV6-5 and TRBJ1-1; a weak D match, TRBD1 (6 bases). CDR3 length: 13 amino acids. The V end lost 7 bases, the J end lost 1 base, and 10 bases lay between the germline ends. The germline V gene has CDR1 MNHEY and CDR2 SVGAGI. The CDR3 is CASTRGTNTEAFF. The CDR3 DNA reads TGTGCCAGCACCAGGGGCACGAACACTGAAGCTTTCTTT.

The chain joins TRBV15 to TRBJ2-1; TRBD1 agrees at 10 bases. V dropped 0 bases and J dropped 6; count of bases not matched to a gene: 8. Germline V lookup: CDR1 LNHNV, CDR2 YYDKDF (reference sequence). The CDR3 is 17 residues long. Here the CDR3 reads CATSRDPRTGGSNEQFF. In DNA form, the CDR3 reads TGTGCCACCAGCAGAGACCCCCGGACAGGGGGGAGCAATGAGCAGTTCTTC.

The gene calls are TRBV21-1 and TRBJ1-4; the table's D gene call, TRBD1, was not cross checked with the DNA. TRBV21-1 is described as a pseudogene. The CDR3 is 15 amino acids. CDR3 residues: CASSERQGTNEKLFF. The CDR3 nucleotides are TGTGCCAGCAGCGAAAGACAGGGGACTAATGAAAAACTGTTTTTT.

The chain links TRBV5-4 to TRBJ2-1, with D maybe TRBD1 (5 bases). This CDR3 has 14 amino acids. The ends were cut back, 4 bases at V and 9 bases at J, with 17 bases in the middle. The germline gives CDR1 SGHNT, CDR2 YYREEE (reference sequence). The CDR3 sequence: CASSNWGGSFEQFF. CDR3 coding DNA: TGTGCCAGCAGCAACTGGGGCGGCAGTTTTGAGCAGTTCTTC.

CDR3 region: CASSRQGSASGNEQFF. DNA of the CDR3: TGTGCCAGCAGCCGGCAGGGGAGTGCCTCCGGAAATGAGCAGTTCTTC. V gene TRBV5-5 combines with J gene TRBJ2-1; maybe TRBD1 (6 bases). Germline-derived CDR1 and CDR2 are SGHKS and YYEKEE (reference sequence). The germline V and J ends were trimmed by 4 bases and 7 bases, with 21 bases remaining between them. The CDR3 length is 16 residues.

This chain connects TRBV19 to TRBJ2-7; 10 bases are shared with TRBD1. Per the germline V gene, CDR1 is LNHDA and CDR2 is SQIVND (reference sequence). Germline trimming cut 4 bases from V and 0 bases from J; bases unmatched to any gene: 9. This CDR3 is 17 amino acids long. For the CDR3, the DNA is TGTGCCAGTAGTAGAGGCTCGACAGGGGGCAGCTCCTACGAGCAGTACTTC. This sequence encodes CASSRGSTGGSSYEQYF.

The rearrangement joins TRBV28 to TRBJ1-1; TRBD1 matches at 11 bases. Germline-derived CDR1 and CDR2 are MDHEN and SYDVKM. The CDR3 totals 15 residues. After removal of 2 bases from V and 11 bases from J, the junction contained 10 bases not matched to a gene. Written as DNA, the CDR3 is TGTGCCAGCAGTTTAAGATGGACAGGGGGCCTGGAGGCTTTCTTT. Its translation is CASSLRWTGGLEAFF.

V is TRBV20-1 and J is TRBJ2-1; perhaps TRBD2 as D (5 bases). CDR1 and CDR2 (germline): DFQATT, SNEGSKA (reference sequence). V shed 0 bases and J shed 9 bases, with 6 bases lying between them. CDR3 size: 11 residues. The CDR3 spells CSARERGEQFF. The DNA for the CDR3 is TGCAGTGCTAGAGAACGGGGTGAGCAGTTCTTC.

This clone was picked up one time. The chain has TRBV2 and TRBJ2-7, with TRBD1 as a possible D gene (5 bases). Germline-derived CDR1 and CDR2 are SNHLY and FYNNEI. The CDR3 has 13 amino acids. Deletions cut 1 base from V and 7 bases from J, with 11 bases between. The CDR3: CASSEGPRGEQYF. The CDR3 DNA reads TGTGCCAGCAGTGAAGGCCCAAGGGGAGAGCAGTACTTC. The full variable domain, completed using reference TRBV2 and TRBJ2-7, is EPEVTQTPSHQVTQMGQEVILRCVPISNHLYFYWYRQILGQKVEFLVSFYNNEISEKSEIFDDQFSVERPDGSNFTLKIRSTKLEDSAMYFCASSEGPRGEQYFGPGTRLTVT.

The chain carries TRBV6-5 and TRBJ2-1, with 7 positions matching TRBD1. This CDR3 comprises 14 residues. Germline V gene lookup returns CDR1 MNHEY and CDR2 SVGAGI. The J segment lost 10 bases and the V segment lost 6 bases, leaving 12 bases of the junction unmatched. In DNA, the CDR3 is TGTGCCAGCAGCCTAACAGGGGTGGTCGGGGAGCAGTTCTTC. Encoded protein: CASSLTGVVGEQFF.

The rearrangement uses TRBV29-1 and TRBJ2-5; 10 bases are a match to TRBD2. V shed 2 bases, J shed 3 bases, and the junction held 6 bases outside the gene matches. The CDR3 totals 15 residues. In germline, CDR1 is SQVTM, CDR2 ANQGSEA. The CDR3 region has the DNA TGCAGCGTTGAATTGAGCCTAGCGGGGGAAGAGACCCAGTACTTC. The encoded protein is CSVELSLAGEETQYF. Combining the CDR3 with reference TRBV29-1 and TRBJ2-5 gives the whole variable domain SAVISQKPSRDICQRGTSLTIQCQVDSQVTMMFWYRQQPGQSLTLIATANQGSEATYESGFVIDKFPISRPNLTFSTLTVSNMSPEDSSIYLCSVELSLAGEETQYFGPGTRLLVL.

This rearrangement joins TRBV6-5 to TRBJ2-7; 9 bases are shared with TRBD1. The V gene's germline CDR1 is MNHEY and CDR2 SVGAGI. V was pared by 5 bases and J by 3 bases, with 2 bases of the junction left unmatched. The CDR3 runs to 13 residues. CDR3 region: CASSRTGVYEQYF. The CDR3 nucleotides read TGTGCCAGCAGTCGGACAGGGGTCTACGAGCAGTACTTC.